These 19 T cell receptor beta chains came from one sample sequenced in a study of cytomegalovirus exposure and HLA in healthy donors. PCR employed 60 Vbeta and 13 Jbeta primers. Libraries were prepared by immunoSEQ multiplex PCR; TCRdb keeps only in-frame clonotypes and omits some of them. Altogether 100,000 to 150,000 clones are present, less than 80% being singletons, with the ten largest covering about 1.9%. The sample taken for sequencing was PBMCs. The source of these receptors is a man in his fifties or sixties in good health and CMV-seronegative.

The genes are TRBV7-8 and TRBJ1-6; tentative D call: TRBD1 (5 bases). The V end lost 5 bases, the J end lost 14 bases, and 16 bases lay between the germline ends. Germline V gene data show CDR1 as SGHVS and CDR2 as FQNEAQ. This CDR3 is 13 amino acids long. The CDR3 DNA is TGTGCCAGCAGCACCCGACAGTCTTTCGCCCTCCACTTT. Protein sequence: CASSTRQSFALHF. The complete variable domain, with remaining parts taken from reference TRBV7-8 and TRBJ1-6, reads GAGVSQSPRYKVAKRGQDVALRCDPISGHVSLFWYQQALGQGPEFLTYFQNEAQLDKSGLPSDRFFAERPEGSVSTLKIQRTQQEDSAVYLCASSTRQSFALHFGNGTRLTVT.

On this clone: Other DNA sequences within the sample encode an identical CDR3. This rearrangement joins TRBV18 to TRBJ1-2; 11 bases are shared with TRBD1. This CDR3 is built from 14 residues. The germline V gene has CDR1 KGHSH and CDR2 LQKENI. Trimming took 2 bases from V and 4 from J; bases not matched to a gene: 0. The chain's CDR3 is CASSPGTGGYGYTF. In nucleotides, the CDR3 is TGTGCCAGCTCACCAGGGACAGGGGGCTATGGCTACACCTTC.

The V gene is TRBV9, the J gene TRBJ1-2; no reliable D call. Trimming took 0 bases from V and 2 from J, leaving 11 bases between them. The germline CDR1 and CDR2 sequences are SGDLS and YYNGEE. The CDR3 has 15 amino acids. CDR3 in DNA: TGTGCCAGCAGCGTAGGGGCCAGCCCGAACTATGGCTACACCTTC. This codes for CASSVGASPNYGYTF.

The CDR3 DNA follows: TGTGCCAGCATTCGACTAGCTACGGCAGATACGCAGTATTTT. It is translated as CASIRLATADTQYF. This chain uses TRBV6-1 with TRBJ2-3, with 7 nucleotides matching TRBD2. Germline CDR1 MNHNS, CDR2 SASEGT. V was clipped by 7 bases and J by 4 bases; unmatched bases: 8. The CDR3 consists of 14 residues.

V and J are TRBV18 and TRBJ2-7; 7 positions match TRBD2. CDR3 length equals 13 residues. CDR1 and CDR2 (germline): KGHSH, LQKENI. Trimming removed 2 bases from V and 3 bases from J; junction bases left unmatched: 1. The CDR3 DNA is TGTGCCAGCTCACCAGGGGGGGACTACGAGCAGTACGTC. It is translated as CASSPGGDYEQYV.

CDR3 nucleotide sequence: TGCGCCAGCAGCCAAGGGGCAGTCAACACCGGGGAGCTGTTTTTT. Amino acid sequence: CASSQGAVNTGELFF. The genes are TRBV4-3 and TRBJ2-2, with D unclear. The germline V and J ends were trimmed by 1 base and 2 bases, with 8 bases remaining between them. Germline lookup yields CDR1 LGHNA and CDR2 YSLEER. The CDR3 length is 15 residues.

The rearrangement uses TRBV5-5 and TRBJ2-1; 7 bases match TRBD1. CDR1 SGHKS and CDR2 YYEKEE come from the germline V gene (reference sequence). The CDR3 has 15 amino acids. Trimming at V came to 4 bases and at J to 1 base, leaving 5 bases not matched to a gene. CDR3 sequence reads: CASSLRQGSYNEQFF. The CDR3 DNA is TGTGCCAGCAGCCTCCGACAGGGATCCTACAATGAGCAGTTCTTC.

This chain joins TRBV5-4 and TRBJ1-3; the match to TRBD1 covers 8 bases. The junction had 7 bases not matched to a gene; V was cut back by 4 bases and J by 7 bases. The CDR3 runs 14 residues. Per the germline V gene, CDR1 is SGHNT and CDR2 is YYREEE (reference sequence). The CDR3 is CASSPGNRGNTIYF. The DNA for the CDR3 is TGTGCCAGCAGCCCGGGCAACAGGGGGAACACCATATATTTT.

The chain combines TRBV7-6 with TRBJ2-3; TRBD1 matches at 7 bases. Germline V gives CDR1 SGHVS, CDR2 FNYEAQ. The V gene end was trimmed by 3 bases and the J gene end by 2 bases; junction bases not matched to a gene: 8. This CDR3 has 16 residues. The CDR3 sequence is CASSFGDSQSTDTQYF. In DNA form, the CDR3 reads TGTGCCAGCAGCTTCGGGGACAGCCAATCCACAGATACGCAGTATTTT.

V gene TRBV10-3 combines with J gene TRBJ1-1; TRBD1 might be the D (6 bases). CDR1 and CDR2 from the germline V gene are ENHRY and SYGVKD. The CDR3 covers 14 residues. V was shortened by 6 bases and J by 1 base, with 12 bases between the two germline ends. CDR3: CAISRGEWNTEAFF. CDR3 bases: TGTGCCATCAGCAGGGGAGAATGGAACACTGAAGCTTTCTTT.

This chain joins TRBV6-1 and TRBJ2-2, with D uncertain. CDR1 is MNHNS, CDR2 SASEGT, per germline. Trimming left V 3 bases short and J 1 base short, with 3 bases between. This CDR3 region has 13 residues. The DNA of the CDR3 is TGTGCCAGCAGTGACAAGAACACCGGGGAGCTGTTTTTT. Its translation: CASSDKNTGELFF.

Worth noting for this clone: The identical CDR3 is also encoded by other nucleotide sequences in the sample. The J gene is TRBJ2-5, the V gene TRBV4-3; a weak D match, TRBD2 (6 bases). Germline CDR1 reads LGHNA; CDR2 reads YSLEER. The CDR3 length is 13 residues. V lost 1 base and J 5 bases, leaving 8 bases between the germline ends. The CDR3 bases are TGCGCCAGCAGCCAAGCCAGCGGGGAGACCCAGTACTTC. Protein product: CASSQASGETQYF.

The rearrangement uses TRBV5-1 and TRBJ2-5, with D hard to call. Germline V gives CDR1 SGHRS, CDR2 YFSETQ. Trimming took 2 bases from V and 2 from J, leaving 13 bases between them. This CDR3 spans 15 amino acids. The CDR3 here is CASSFMGEEQETQYF. Written as DNA, the CDR3 is TGCGCCAGCAGCTTCATGGGTGAGGAGCAAGAGACCCAGTACTTC. Complete variable domain (other parts from reference TRBV5-1 and TRBJ2-5): KAGVTQTPRYLIKTRGQQVTLSCSPISGHRSVSWYQQTPGQGLQFLFEYFSETQRNKGNFPGRFSGRQFSNSRSEMNVSTLELGDSALYLCASSFMGEEQETQYFGPGTRLLVL.

The chain links TRBV2 to TRBJ2-1, with D maybe TRBD1 (5 bases). Trimming pared 4 bases from V and 4 bases from J, leaving 11 bases between. This CDR3 contains 14 residues. Per germline, CDR1 SNHLY and CDR2 FYNNEI. In DNA, the CDR3 is TGTGCCAGCAGTGTGGGGCAGAATTACAATGAGCAGTTCTTC. Residues: CASSVGQNYNEQFF.

The count of this clone is one. The CDR3 nucleotides are TGTGCCAGTAGTATGGGACAGTATAGCAATCAGCCCCAGCATTTT. Its protein is CASSMGQYSNQPQHF. The rearrangement joins TRBV19 to TRBJ1-5; 7 bases map to TRBD1. V was clipped by 3 bases and J by 0 bases; unmatched bases: 2. Per germline, CDR1 LNHDA and CDR2 SQIVND (reference sequence). The CDR3 extends over 15 amino acids.

The chain couples TRBV19 to TRBJ2-1; 11 nucleotides line up with TRBD2. V lost 4 bases to trimming and J lost 6 bases; unmatched junction nucleotides: 14. CDR1 and CDR2 (germline): LNHDA, SQIVND (reference sequence). This CDR3 spans 18 amino acids. The CDR3 DNA sequence: TGTGCCAGTAGTAAGGGGCCACTAGCGGGAGAAGATCGCAATGAGCAGTTCTTC. Amino acids: CASSKGPLAGEDRNEQFF.

The rearrangement uses TRBV9 and TRBJ1-2; 7 positions agree with TRBD1. Losses at the gene ends were 2 bases for V and 5 bases for J; bases not matched to a gene: 9. The CDR3 runs to 15 residues. Looked up from germline, CDR1 is SGDLS and CDR2 is YYNGEE. The CDR3 coding sequence is TGTGCCAGCAGCGTCGGGACAGCCCGTGAGTATGGCTACACCTTC. Amino acids: CASSVGTAREYGYTF.

This clone was detected only once. The genes are TRBV6-1 and TRBJ1-1; D not certain. The germline CDR1 and CDR2 sequences are MNHNS and SASEGT. This CDR3 region has 13 residues. The DNA of the CDR3 is TGTGCATTAAGAGTCAAGCCGAACACTGAAGCTTTCTTT. Residues: CALRVKPNTEAFF.

The chain has TRBV18 and TRBJ2-1; 7 nucleotides line up with TRBD1. Trimming cost V 3 bases and J 8 bases; bases outside gene matches: 4. The CDR3 runs to 13 residues. Looked up from germline, CDR1 is KGHSH and CDR2 is LQKENI. The CDR3 loop is CASSPSQGYEQFF. In DNA, the CDR3 is TGTGCCAGCTCACCGTCACAGGGGTATGAGCAGTTCTTC.